This passage covers 9 T cell receptor beta chains from one sample sequenced in a study of T cells in localized non-small cell lung cancer. Profiled with immunoSEQ multiplex PCR; TCRdb holds only in-frame clones, not every one. This repertoire shows approximately 49,000 clones, around three quarters found once; its top ten account for less than 20%. Sequenced material: peripheral blood, taken before any cancer treatment. The source of these receptors is a man between 40 and 69 years old with stage I squamous cell lung carcinoma.

The genes are TRBV6-6 and TRBJ2-5; D perhaps matches TRBD1 (6 bases). This CDR3 comprises 14 residues. From germline, CDR1 is MNHNY and CDR2 SVGAGI (reference sequence). The V gene lost 10 bases and the J gene lost 6 bases, with 21 bases spanning the gap. In DNA form, the CDR3 reads TGTGCCACCCAATGGACAGCCCATGGAAAGACCCAGTACTTC. This encodes CATQWTAHGKTQYF.

The rearrangement links TRBV5-1 to TRBJ2-7; 7 bases line up with TRBD1. There are 16 residues in the CDR3. V shed 3 bases, J shed 6 bases, and the junction held 15 bases outside the gene matches. The germline CDR1 and CDR2 sequences are SGHRS and YFSETQ. CDR3 region: CASSSQPGQPMGEQYF. CDR3 DNA sequence: TGCGCCAGCAGCTCCCAACCGGGACAGCCGATGGGCGAGCAGTACTTC.

The rearrangement joins TRBV4-2 to TRBJ1-4, with D hard to call. Trimming removed 0 bases at V and 6 bases at J, with 11 bases between. The CDR3 has 15 residues. Germline CDR1 and CDR2: LGHNA and YNFKEQ. CDR3 sequence (DNA): TGTGCCAGCAGCCAAGAGTCAGGCCCCCATGAAAAACTGTTTTTT. It is translated as CASSQESGPHEKLFF.

The chain carries TRBV5-1 and TRBJ1-1; no definite D call. The CDR3 is 13 amino acids. V lost 1 base to trimming and J lost 0 bases, with 4 bases between them. Germline assignment: CDR1 SGHRS and CDR2 YFSETQ. Written as DNA, the CDR3 is TGCGCCAGCAGCTTGATGGTGAACACTGAAGCTTTCTTT. Its translation is CASSLMVNTEAFF.

V and J are TRBV30 and TRBJ2-2, with a weak D call TRBD2 (7 bases). Germline CDR1 and CDR2: GTSNPN and SVGIG (reference sequence). CDR3 length: 15 residues. The V gene lost 8 bases and the J gene lost 4 bases, with 20 bases spanning the gap. The CDR3 nucleotides read TGTGCCGGAACATTAGCCGGGGGGCGCACCGGGGAGCTGTTTTTT. It yields the protein CAGTLAGGRTGELFF.

This chain connects TRBV7-8 to TRBJ1-2; TRBD1 aligns across 8 bases. V lost 3 bases to trimming and J lost 7 bases; unmatched junction nucleotides: 4. This CDR3 contains 13 residues. Germline V gene lookup returns CDR1 SGHVS and CDR2 FQNEAQ. The CDR3 sequence is CASSLQGARGYTF. The CDR3 DNA reads as TGTGCCAGCAGCTTGCAGGGGGCGCGTGGCTACACCTTC.

The sample holds one count of this clone. One end of the junction is discordant with germline, which a read error may explain. The rearrangement uses TRBV28 and TRBJ2-3; TRBD1 matches 7 bases. The germline V gene has CDR1 MDHEN and CDR2 SYDVKM. The CDR3 spans 18 residues. Here the CDR3 reads CASSTGEHQPVWTGTQYF. The CDR3 DNA sequence: TGTGCCAGCAGCACCGGGGAACACCAGCCTGTGTGGACAGGTACGCAGTATTTT.

This clone was observed a few times. The V and J genes are TRBV7-3 and TRBJ1-1; maybe TRBD1 (6 bases). The CDR3 runs 15 residues. V was clipped by 5 bases and J by 1 base, with 14 bases between them. The germline V gene encodes CDR1 SGHTA and CDR2 FQGTGA. CDR3 DNA sequence: TGTGCCAGCAGCCCACAGGGCATTGGGAACACTGAAGCTTTCTTT. Protein sequence: CASSPQGIGNTEAFF.

This chain connects TRBV15 to TRBJ1-5; 8 bases fit TRBD1. The trim removed 4 bases at V and 2 bases at J, leaving 1 base unmatched. Germline V gene data show CDR1 as LNHNV and CDR2 as YYDKDF (reference sequence). The CDR3 is 14 residues long. CDR3 residues: CATSKGQGNQPQHF. The DNA of the CDR3 is TGTGCCACCAGCAAGGGACAGGGCAATCAGCCCCAGCATTTT.